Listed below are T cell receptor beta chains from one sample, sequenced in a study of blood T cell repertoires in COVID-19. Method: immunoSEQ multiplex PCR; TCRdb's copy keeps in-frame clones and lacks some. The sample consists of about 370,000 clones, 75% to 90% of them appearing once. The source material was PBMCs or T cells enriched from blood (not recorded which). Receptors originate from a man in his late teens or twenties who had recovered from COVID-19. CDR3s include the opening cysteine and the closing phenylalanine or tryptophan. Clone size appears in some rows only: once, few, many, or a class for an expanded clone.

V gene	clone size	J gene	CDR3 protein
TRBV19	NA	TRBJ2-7	CASSIARWDEQYF
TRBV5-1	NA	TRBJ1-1	CASSFQGTTEAFF
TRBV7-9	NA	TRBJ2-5	CASSVLGRGHETQYF
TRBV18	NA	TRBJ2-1	CASSPPGTGDNTYNEQFF
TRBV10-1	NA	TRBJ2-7	CASSEGPAQDEQYF
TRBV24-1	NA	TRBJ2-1	CATSEPLGGPYNEQFF
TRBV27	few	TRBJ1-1	CASSLGAYTEAFF
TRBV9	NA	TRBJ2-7	CASSVELAGGLYEQYF
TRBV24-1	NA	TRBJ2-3	CATSDWEGTDTQYF
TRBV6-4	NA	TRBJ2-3	CASRSGATSTDTQYF
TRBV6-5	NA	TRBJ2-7	CASRHTSGRYEQYF
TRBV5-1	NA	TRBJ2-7	CASSGQGSVYEQYF
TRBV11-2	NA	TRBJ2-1	CASSLTSGSAPEQFF
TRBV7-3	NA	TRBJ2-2	CASSPSPGELFF
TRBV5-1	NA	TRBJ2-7	CASSLEWQYEQYF
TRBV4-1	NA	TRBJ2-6	CASSQERAALSGANVLTF
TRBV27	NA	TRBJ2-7	CASSFSGAGGYEQYF
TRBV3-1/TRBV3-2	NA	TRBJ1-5	CASSQGSAGGGATQPQHF
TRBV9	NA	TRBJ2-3	CASSFLAGSLTDTQYF
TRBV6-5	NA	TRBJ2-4	CASRTGNIQYF
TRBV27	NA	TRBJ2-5	CASRLRGQETQYF
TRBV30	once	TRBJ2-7	CAWSLMTGPYEQYF
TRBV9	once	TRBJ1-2	CASSTGQGNYGYTF
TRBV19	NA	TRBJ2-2	CATASAGELFF
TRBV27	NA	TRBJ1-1	CASSLRSTGAMNTEAFF
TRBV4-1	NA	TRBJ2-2	CASSRVDSGTGGTGELFF
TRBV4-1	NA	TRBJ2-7	CASSPRDSTYEQYF
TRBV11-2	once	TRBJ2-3	CASSFLISTGVDPDTQYF
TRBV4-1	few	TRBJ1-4	CASSQPVAFFTTNEKLFF
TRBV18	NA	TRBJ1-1	CASSPQENTEAFF
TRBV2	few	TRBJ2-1	CASSDGRAPNEQFF
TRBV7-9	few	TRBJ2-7	CASRGEGAYEQYF
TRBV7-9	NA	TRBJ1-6	CASSLGVSPLHF
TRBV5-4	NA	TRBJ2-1	CASSPGGELAGLTEQFF
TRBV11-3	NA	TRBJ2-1	CASSSGTGPYNEQFF
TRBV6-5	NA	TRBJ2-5	CASSYSPGGETQYF
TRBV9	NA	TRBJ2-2	CASSVWAAGGTGELFF
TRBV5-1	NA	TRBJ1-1	CASSPTVSPEAFF
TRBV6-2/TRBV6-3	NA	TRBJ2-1	CASSYSQDRGSYNEQFF
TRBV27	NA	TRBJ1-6	CASSPGTGGNSPLHF
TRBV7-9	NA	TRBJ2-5	CASSLFDQETQYF
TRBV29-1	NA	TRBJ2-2	CSVEYGTGANTGELFF
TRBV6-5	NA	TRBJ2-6	CASSPLSSGANVLTF
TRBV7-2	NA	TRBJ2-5	CASLTTSGGETQYF
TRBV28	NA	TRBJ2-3	CASSFLDTQYF
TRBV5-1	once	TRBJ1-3	CASSLDRATSGNTIYF